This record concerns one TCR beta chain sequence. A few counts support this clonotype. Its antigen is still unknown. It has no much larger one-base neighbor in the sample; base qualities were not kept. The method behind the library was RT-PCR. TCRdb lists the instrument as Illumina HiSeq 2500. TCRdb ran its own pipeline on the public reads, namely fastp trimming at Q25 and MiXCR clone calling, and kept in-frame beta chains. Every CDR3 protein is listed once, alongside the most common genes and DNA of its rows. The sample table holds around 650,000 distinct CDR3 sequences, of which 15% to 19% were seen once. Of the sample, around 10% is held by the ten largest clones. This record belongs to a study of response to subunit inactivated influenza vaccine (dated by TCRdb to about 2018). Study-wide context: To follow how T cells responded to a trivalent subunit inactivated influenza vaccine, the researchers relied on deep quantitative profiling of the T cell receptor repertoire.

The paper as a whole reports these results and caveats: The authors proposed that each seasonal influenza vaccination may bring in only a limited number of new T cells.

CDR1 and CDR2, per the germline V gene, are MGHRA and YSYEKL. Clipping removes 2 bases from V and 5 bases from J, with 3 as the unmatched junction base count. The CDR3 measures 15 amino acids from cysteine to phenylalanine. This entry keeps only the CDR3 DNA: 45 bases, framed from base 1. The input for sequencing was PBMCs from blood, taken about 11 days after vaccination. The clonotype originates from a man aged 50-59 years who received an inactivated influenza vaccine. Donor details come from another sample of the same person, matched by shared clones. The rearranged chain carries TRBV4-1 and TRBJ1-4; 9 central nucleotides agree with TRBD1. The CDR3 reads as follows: CASSQRGTGNEKLFF. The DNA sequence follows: TGCGCCAGCAGCCAACGCGGGACAGGGAATGAAAAACTGTTTTTT.